The 25 T cell receptor beta chains given below trace back to one sample, sequenced in a study of cytomegalovirus exposure and HLA in healthy donors. Both 60 Vbeta primers and 13 Jbeta primers went into the PCR. TCRdb keeps only in-frame clones here, not all; method: immunoSEQ multiplex PCR. The data show fewer than 250,000 clones, approximately 82% seen once. Specimen: PBMCs. These receptor sequences come from a man younger than 35 in good health and CMV-seronegative.

The chain couples TRBV4-1 to TRBJ2-5; D may be TRBD1 (6 bases). The tail of the sequence fits TRBJ2-7 better, so the J call may be wrong. The CDR3 covers 14 residues. CDR1 MGHRA and CDR2 YSYEKL come from the germline V gene. CDR3 bases: TGCGCCAGCAGCCAAGGGGACAAATCCTACGAGCAGTACTTC. The encoded protein is CASSQGDKSYEQYF.

The rearrangement uses TRBV11-3 and TRBJ2-3; tentative D call: TRBD2 (6 bases). Per the germline V gene, CDR1 is SGHNT and CDR2 is YENEEA. The CDR3 is made up of 17 amino acids. Trimming took off 5 bases at V and 3 bases at J, with 21 bases between the two ends. CDR3 sequence (DNA): TGTGCCAGCAGCCTTGGGACGCAGGCCGGGGGAACAGATACGCAGTATTTT. Protein sequence: CASSLGTQAGGTDTQYF.

In DNA form, the CDR3 reads TGCGCCAGCAGCGGGGGTGGCACTGAAGCTTTCTTT. This translates into CASSGGGTEAFF. The chain links TRBV10-1 to TRBJ1-1, with a tentative D call TRBD1 (5 bases). Trimming left V 6 bases short and J 4 bases short, with 9 bases between. Germline V CDR1 and CDR2: WNHNN, SYGVQD (reference sequence). CDR3 length: 12 residues.

The genes are TRBV10-1 and TRBJ2-1, with TRBD1 matching over 9 bases. The CDR3 totals 16 residues. Germline trimming cut 2 bases from V and 8 bases from J; bases unmatched to any gene: 10. Germline loops: CDR1 WNHNN, CDR2 SYGVQD (reference sequence). The CDR3 reads CASSERYGTGYDEQFF. The DNA of the CDR3 is TGCGCCAGCAGTGAGCGATACGGGACAGGGTATGATGAGCAGTTCTTC.

The chain uses TRBV2 and TRBJ1-6, with D perhaps matching TRBD1 (6 bases). CDR3 size: 16 residues. Germline V gene lookup returns CDR1 SNHLY and CDR2 FYNNEI. V lost 7 bases to trimming and J lost 5 bases, with 18 bases between them. The CDR3 nucleotides are TGTGCCAGCACTGTCCGGGGGGCGCGGGATAATTCACCCCTCCACTTT. It is translated as CASTVRGARDNSPLHF.

J is TRBJ2-1 and V is TRBV29-1, with 14 bases matching TRBD2. J was trimmed by 0 bases and V by 1 base; bases with no gene match: 5. Germline V gene lookup returns CDR1 SQVTM and CDR2 ANQGSEA. The CDR3 consists of 18 residues. The CDR3 DNA sequence: TGCAGCGTTGAAGCCGTAGGGACTAGCGGGAGCTCCTACAATGAGCAGTTCTTC. Its protein is CSVEAVGTSGSSYNEQFF.

This clone was detected only a few times. The chain has TRBV15 and TRBJ2-5; D is perhaps TRBD1 (6 bases). The tail of the sequence fits TRBJ2-7 better, so the J call may be wrong. The CDR3 runs 17 residues. Germline V gene lookup returns CDR1 LNHNV and CDR2 YYDKDF (reference sequence). This chain's CDR3 is CATSRDPLRDTTYEQYF. DNA of the CDR3: TGTGCCACCAGCAGAGATCCACTCCGGGACACCACCTACGAGCAGTACTTC.

As to this clone: The junction shows a germline mismatch at one end, possibly a read error. This chain links TRBV5-1 with TRBJ1-2; possible D gene TRBD1, 5 bases. Per the germline V gene, CDR1 is SGHRS and CDR2 is YFSETQ. This CDR3 has 17 residues. CDR3 residues: CASSLTYMTVGRYVYTF. CDR3 nucleotides: TGCGCCAGCAGCTTAACTTATATGACAGTTGGGCGGTATGTCTACACCTTC.

On this clone: A read error may produce the germline difference seen at one junction end. The rearrangement uses TRBV7-9 and TRBJ2-1; 8 bases are shared with TRBD2. Germline V gene data show CDR1 as SEHNR and CDR2 as FQNEAQ (reference sequence). The CDR3 loop spans 14 amino acids. CDR3 nucleotide sequence: TGTTCCAGCAGCCAAGCTGGAACTAGCGGAGAGCAGTTCTTC. Translated: CSSSQAGTSGEQFF.

This clone was observed a few times. The chain uses TRBV6-4 and TRBJ2-1, with 15 bases aligning to TRBD2. This CDR3 is 18 amino acids long. Per the germline V gene, CDR1 is MRHNA and CDR2 is SNTAGT. V lost 6 bases, J lost 6 bases, and 12 bases stayed unmatched. This CDR3 is CASSSGLAGGPVFNEQFF. The CDR3, as DNA: TGTGCCAGCAGCTCTGGACTAGCGGGAGGGCCTGTTTTCAATGAGCAGTTCTTC.

The rearrangement links TRBV5-6 to TRBJ1-2; D uncertain. This CDR3 has 13 residues. Germline CDR1 is SGHDT and CDR2 is YYEEEE. V was cut by 2 bases and J by 1 base, with 6 bases left in between. This chain's CDR3 is CASSFQVNYGYTF. The DNA of the CDR3 is TGTGCCAGCAGCTTCCAGGTTAACTATGGCTACACCTTC.

The CDR3 spells CASSIAETQYF. The CDR3 DNA sequence: TGTGCCAGTAGTATAGCGGAGACCCAGTACTTC. This chain uses TRBV19 with TRBJ2-5, with D uncertain. Trimming removed 1 base from V and 5 bases from J, with 2 bases in between. This CDR3 contains 11 residues. CDR1 is LNHDA, CDR2 SQIVND, per germline (reference sequence).

This sequence joins TRBV6-8 and TRBJ1-1; D perhaps matches TRBD1 (5 bases). V lost 7 bases and J lost 1, with 16 bases in between. The CDR3 length is 15 residues. Germline V gene lookup returns CDR1 MNHGY and CDR2 SAAAGT. CDR3 amino acids: CASTNRSGPNTEAFF. The CDR3 DNA reads as TGTGCCAGCACCAACCGGTCAGGGCCGAACACTGAAGCTTTCTTT.

The count of this clone is one. The rearrangement links TRBV7-9 to TRBJ1-1; no definite D call. Trimming took off 5 bases at V and 3 bases at J, with 10 bases between the two ends. The V gene's germline CDR1 is SEHNR and CDR2 FQNEAQ (reference sequence). The CDR3 is 13 amino acids. This CDR3 reads CASSPSQDTEAFF. DNA for the CDR3: TGTGCCAGCAGCCCGAGTCAGGACACTGAAGCTTTCTTT.

The CDR3, as DNA: TGTGCCTGGAGTGTAGGAGCGGGAGACGTCGAGCAGTACTTC. It translates to CAWSVGAGDVEQYF. The chain joins TRBV30 to TRBJ2-7; 8 nucleotides line up with TRBD2. This CDR3 is built from 14 residues. The germline gives CDR1 GTSNPN, CDR2 SVGIG (reference sequence). V dropped 0 bases and J dropped 6; count of bases not matched to a gene: 7.

A note on this clone: The junction departs from the called germline gene at one end, perhaps through a read error. The J gene is TRBJ2-3, the V gene TRBV7-8; TRBD2 is a possible D gene (5 bases). The CDR3 has 16 amino acids. Germline V gene lookup returns CDR1 SGHVS and CDR2 FQNEAQ. This CDR3 is CASSLEYAASTNTQYF. CDR3 in DNA: TGTGCCAGCAGCTTAGAGTACGCTGCTAGCACAAATACGCAGTATTTT.

The V and J genes are TRBV10-2 and TRBJ1-2, with D unclear. Trimming pared 2 bases from V and 4 bases from J, leaving 5 bases between. Germline CDR1 WSHSY, CDR2 SAAADI. This CDR3 comprises 12 residues. Written as DNA, the CDR3 is TGCGCCAGCAGTGAGGAGCTCTATGGCTACACCTTC. This sequence encodes CASSEELYGYTF.

The chain links TRBV5-1 to TRBJ2-2, with 12 nucleotides matching TRBD2. The CDR3 covers 16 residues. From germline, CDR1 is SGHRS and CDR2 YFSETQ. The ends lost 5 bases at V and 2 bases at J; junction bases unmatched: 4. This CDR3 reads CASRRLAGVNTGELFF. CDR3 DNA: TGCGCCAGCAGACGACTAGCGGGAGTCAACACCGGGGAGCTGTTTTTT. Complete variable domain (other parts from reference TRBV5-1 and TRBJ2-2): KAGVTQTPRYLIKTRGQQVTLSCSPISGHRSVSWYQQTPGQGLQFLFEYFSETQRNKGNFPGRFSGRQFSNSRSEMNVSTLELGDSALYLCASRRLAGVNTGELFFGEGSRLTVL.

The chain employs TRBV27 and TRBJ2-1; no reliable D call. The CDR3 totals 13 residues. Germline CDR1 is MNHEY and CDR2 is SMNVEV (reference sequence). The V end lost 6 bases, the J end lost 13 bases, and 19 bases lay between the germline ends. CDR3 nucleotides: TGTGCCAGCAGCTCCCAGTCAGGCATCTTCCAGTTCTTC. This sequence encodes CASSSQSGIFQFF.

The J gene is TRBJ2-5, the V gene TRBV27; D possibly corresponds to TRBD2 (7 bases). The DNA end favors TRBJ2-7, so the J call may be wrong. Germline CDR1 reads MNHEY; CDR2 reads SMNVEV (reference sequence). This CDR3 comprises 18 residues. The chain's CDR3 is CASSLSLKGGRGTYEQYF. DNA for the CDR3: TGTGCCAGCAGTTTATCGCTTAAGGGGGGGAGAGGTACCTACGAGCAGTACTTC.

The chain links TRBV28 to TRBJ1-2; TRBD1 matches 9 bases. The J segment lost 0 bases and the V segment lost 2 bases, leaving 4 bases of the junction unmatched. The germline CDR1 and CDR2 sequences are MDHEN and SYDVKM. This CDR3 comprises 16 residues. The CDR3 nucleotides read TGTGCCAGCAGTTTAGGGACAGGGAATACTAACTATGGCTACACCTTC. This translates into CASSLGTGNTNYGYTF.

The CDR3 DNA follows: TGTGCCAGCTCACCACAGGGCGGGACTCCCAGCTCCTACAATGAGCAGTTCTTC. Protein: CASSPQGGTPSSYNEQFF. This chain links TRBV18 with TRBJ2-1, with TRBD2 as a possible D gene (6 bases). The CDR3 extends over 18 amino acids. The V gene's germline CDR1 is KGHSH and CDR2 LQKENI. V gave up 1 base and J gave up 0 bases, with 16 bases separating them.

The gene calls are TRBV7-2 and TRBJ1-1; 7 bases are shared with TRBD1. The CDR3 length is 15 residues. The junction had 8 bases not matched to a gene; V was cut back by 4 bases and J by 3 bases. The germline gives CDR1 SGHTA, CDR2 FQGNSA. The CDR3 region has the DNA TGTGCCAGCAGCTCGTGGACAGGCTACTACACTGAAGCTTTCTTT. Its protein is CASSSWTGYYTEAFF.

The CDR3 region is CASARTSGSLYEQYF. For the CDR3, the DNA is TGTGCCAGCGCACGGACTAGCGGGAGTTTGTACGAGCAGTACTTC. This chain links TRBV19 with TRBJ2-7; 13 bases agree with TRBD2. There are 15 residues in the CDR3. V trimming: 9 bases; J trimming: 4 bases; junction bases outside the gene matches: 9. From germline, CDR1 is LNHDA and CDR2 SQIVND (reference sequence).

This clone appeared a single time. The rearrangement uses TRBV10-3 and TRBJ1-1, with 9 bases lining up with TRBD1. This CDR3 is built from 16 residues. After removal of 3 bases from V and 1 base from J, the junction contained 6 bases not matched to a gene. The germline V gene encodes CDR1 ENHRY and CDR2 SYGVKD. The CDR3 coding sequence is TGTGCCATCAGTGACCGGACAGGGGCGGGGAACACTGAAGCTTTCTTT. Residues: CAISDRTGAGNTEAFF.